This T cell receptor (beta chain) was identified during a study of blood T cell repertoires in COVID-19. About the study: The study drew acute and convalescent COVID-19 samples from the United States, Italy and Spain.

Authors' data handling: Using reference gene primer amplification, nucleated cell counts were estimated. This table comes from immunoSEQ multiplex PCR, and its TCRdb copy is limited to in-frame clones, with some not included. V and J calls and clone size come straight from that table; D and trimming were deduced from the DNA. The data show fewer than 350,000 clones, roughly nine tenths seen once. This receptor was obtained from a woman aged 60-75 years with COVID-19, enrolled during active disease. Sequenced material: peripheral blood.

CDR3 amino acids: CASSPWAKNIQYF. The CDR3 DNA sequence: TGTGCCAGTAGCCCGTGGGCTAAAAACATTCAGTACTTC. The chain links TRBV19 to TRBJ2-4; D remains ambiguous. The CDR3 length is 13 residues. CDR1 LNHDA and CDR2 SQIVND come from the germline V gene (reference sequence). V was shortened by 6 bases and J by 4 bases, with 10 bases between the two germline ends.